The 27 T cell receptor beta chains below were found in one sample sequenced in a study of blood T cell repertoires in COVID-19 (dated by TCRdb to about 2020). Libraries were constructed by the immunoSEQ multiplex PCR assay. As stored in TCRdb, this immuneACCESS dataset retains in-frame rearrangements with V and J assigned. A fraction of the clones does not appear; measured against another copy, unresolved V genes explain less than half of the discrepancy, and the remainder lacks a known reason. In all, the sample holds 90,000 or so clones, and more than 75% of those were seen once. The ten largest clones add up to more than 20% of the sample. Sequenced input: peripheral blood. These receptors all stem from a human donor in a cohort sampled during active COVID-19.

V gene TRBV3-1 (or the pseudogene TRBV3-2) combines with J gene TRBJ2-7, with D possibly matching TRBD1 (6 bases). The CDR3 has 15 amino acids. Germline values: CDR1 LGHDT, CDR2 YNNKEL (reference sequence). Trimming took 0 bases from V and 7 from J, leaving 16 bases between them. This CDR3 reads CASSQDTVWGREQYF. The CDR3 region has the DNA TGTGCCAGCAGCCAAGACACCGTTTGGGGGCGGGAGCAGTACTTC.

The rearrangement uses TRBV6-5 and TRBJ1-3; D gene unclear. V lost 6 bases, J lost 4 bases, and 7 bases lay in between. From germline, CDR1 is MNHEY and CDR2 SVGAGI. The CDR3 sequence is 12 residues long. CDR3 region: CASRPGGNTIYF. The CDR3 DNA reads TGTGCCAGCAGACCGGGGGGAAACACCATATATTTT.

The chain couples TRBV19 to TRBJ1-1, with unresolved D. The germline V gene has CDR1 LNHDA and CDR2 SQIVND (reference sequence). The CDR3 totals 15 residues. V lost 6 bases, J lost 0 bases, and 14 bases lay in between. In DNA, the CDR3 is TGTGCCAGTAGCCCTTTGGGCAGGCTGAACACTGAAGCTTTCTTT. Protein sequence: CASSPLGRLNTEAFF.

CDR3 in amino acids: CASSSGLAGAYEQFF. In DNA form, the CDR3 reads TGCGCCAGCAGCTCGGGACTAGCGGGAGCCTATGAGCAGTTCTTC. The chain links TRBV5-1 to TRBJ2-1; TRBD2 agrees at 14 bases. V shed 3 bases and J 8 bases; nucleotides not matched to a gene: 4. Germline V lookup: CDR1 SGHRS, CDR2 YFSETQ. The CDR3 sequence is 15 residues long.

This clone was seen more than once but under ten times. V and J are TRBV11-2 and TRBJ2-3; D possibly corresponds to TRBD2 (6 bases). V was pared by 4 bases and J by 6 bases, with 17 bases between. The CDR3 is 15 amino acids. Germline V lookup: CDR1 SGHAT, CDR2 FQNNGV. The CDR3 loop is CASSSQGGRSDTQYF. For the CDR3, the DNA is TGTGCCAGCAGCTCCCAAGGAGGGCGGTCGGATACGCAGTATTTT.

This clone was observed many times. V gene TRBV2 combines with J gene TRBJ2-2; TRBD1 matches at 7 bases. The CDR3 sequence is 13 residues long. V dropped 5 bases and J dropped 6; count of bases not matched to a gene: 3. CDR1 and CDR2 from the germline V gene are SNHLY and FYNNEI. The CDR3 here is CASSYTGAGELFF. The CDR3 DNA follows: TGTGCCAGCAGTTATACAGGGGCCGGGGAGCTGTTTTTT.

V is TRBV5-4 and J is TRBJ2-5, with TRBD1 matching over 7 bases. Germline V gene sequence: CDR1 SGHNT, CDR2 YYREEE (reference sequence). V dropped 4 bases and J dropped 1; count of bases not matched to a gene: 4. The CDR3 has 14 residues. For the CDR3, the DNA is TGTGCCAGCAGCCGGCGGACAGGCCAAGAGACCCAGTACTTC. Its protein product is CASSRRTGQETQYF. The variable domain in full, with the rest retrieved from reference TRBV5-4 and TRBJ2-5, is ETGVTQSPTHLIKTRGQQVTLRCSSQSGHNTVSWYQQALGQGPQFIFQYYREEENGRGNFPPRFSGLQFPNYSSELNVNALELDDSALYLCASSRRTGQETQYFGPGTRLLVL.

The gene calls are TRBV5-6 and TRBJ2-3; TRBD2 agrees at 12 bases. The V segment lost 4 bases and the J segment 5 bases; nucleotides outside the gene matches: 5. Germline V lookup: CDR1 SGHDT, CDR2 YYEEEE. CDR3 length equals 15 residues. CDR3: CASSGLAGGLDTQYF. In nucleotides, the CDR3 is TGTGCCAGCAGCGGGCTAGCGGGAGGGCTAGATACGCAGTATTTT.

The J gene is TRBJ2-3, the V gene TRBV6-5; D unclear. This CDR3 region has 14 residues. The V and J ends lost 4 bases and 4 bases respectively, with 12 bases between them. Per the germline V gene, CDR1 is MNHEY and CDR2 is SVGAGI. The CDR3 DNA follows: TGTGCCAGCAGTTCCCCCCACGGTGCAGATACGCAGTATTTT. Its protein is CASSSPHGADTQYF.

This clone was seen repeatedly, ten times or more. This chain joins TRBV16 and TRBJ1-2; D remains ambiguous. This CDR3 spans 15 amino acids. Germline V gene sequence: CDR1 KGHSY, CDR2 FQNENV. Trimming removed 4 bases at V and 5 bases at J, with 17 bases between. This CDR3 reads CASSLETRGSYGYTF. The CDR3 nucleotides are TGTGCCAGCAGCCTGGAGACAAGAGGGAGTTATGGCTACACCTTC.

This chain connects TRBV5-1 to TRBJ2-1; D might be TRBD1 (7 bases). Germline V gene lookup returns CDR1 SGHRS and CDR2 YFSETQ. V was shortened by 4 bases and J by 7 bases, with 15 bases between the two germline ends. CDR3 length: 14 amino acids. The CDR3 DNA reads as TGCGCCAGCAGCCCAGGGGGGACGAGAAATGAGCAGTTCTTC. Amino acids: CASSPGGTRNEQFF.

The CDR3, as DNA: TGTGCCAGCAGCCAAGGCTCAAGCCGCGATACGCAGTATTTT. Its translation is CASSQGSSRDTQYF. The chain is built from TRBV3-1 (or the pseudogene TRBV3-2) and TRBJ2-3, with D unclear. The germline gives CDR1 LGHDT, CDR2 YNNKEL (reference sequence). Between the trimmed V and J ends, which lost 1 base and 6 bases, there was a span of 11 bases. This CDR3 is 14 amino acids long.

A few counts support this clone. The chain employs TRBV19 and TRBJ1-6; weak D call: TRBD1 (6 bases). The CDR3 runs 15 residues. Germline lookup yields CDR1 LNHDA and CDR2 SQIVND (reference sequence). V was shortened by 4 bases and J by 7 bases, with 14 bases between the two germline ends. As DNA, the CDR3 is TGTGCCAGTAGTACTCCATGGCAGGGGAATTCACCCCTCCACTTT. Protein sequence: CASSTPWQGNSPLHF. Full variable domain (rest looked up from reference TRBV19 and TRBJ1-6): DGGITQSPKYLFRKEGQNVTLSCEQNLNHDAMYWYRQDPGQGLRLIYYSQIVNDFQKGDIAEGYSVSREKKESFPLTVTSAQKNPTAFYLCASSTPWQGNSPLHFGNGTRLTVT.

The gene calls are TRBV28 and TRBJ2-1; 7 bases agree with TRBD2. V was clipped by 2 bases and J by 15 bases; unmatched bases: 10. From germline, CDR1 is MDHEN and CDR2 SYDVKM. CDR3 length: 13 amino acids. CDR3 amino acids: CASSLRTSGTPFF. The CDR3 bases are TGTGCCAGCAGTTTACGAACCAGCGGGACTCCGTTCTTC.

The chain joins TRBV10-1 to TRBJ2-3; 8 bases are shared with TRBD1. The CDR3 has 15 residues. V shed 4 bases, J shed 3 bases, and the junction held 6 bases outside the gene matches. In germline, CDR1 is WNHNN, CDR2 SYGVQD (reference sequence). CDR3 in DNA: TGCGCCAGCAGTGCCTGGACAGGGAAGACAGATACGCAGTATTTT. Its translation is CASSAWTGKTDTQYF.

J is TRBJ1-1 and V is TRBV5-4; D is uncertain. Germline CDR1 reads SGHNT; CDR2 reads YYREEE (reference sequence). V gave up 4 bases and J gave up 3 bases, with 4 bases separating them. CDR3 length equals 11 residues. The CDR3 loop reads CASSLDTEAFF. As DNA, the CDR3 is TGTGCCAGCAGCCTTGACACTGAAGCTTTCTTT.

J is TRBJ2-7 and V is TRBV5-5; possibly TRBD2 for D (6 bases). The length of the CDR3 is 14 residues. Germline values: CDR1 SGHKS, CDR2 YYEKEE (reference sequence). Trimming cost V 4 bases and J 0 bases, with 11 bases left between them. For the CDR3, the DNA is TGTGCCAGCAGCCCCCGGGGGACCTCCTACGAGCAGTACTTC. Its translation is CASSPRGTSYEQYF.

The chain couples TRBV4-2 to TRBJ2-1; 7 bases map to TRBD2. The CDR3 is 13 amino acids. Germline V gives CDR1 LGHNA, CDR2 YNFKEQ. V trimming: 5 bases; J trimming: 9 bases; junction bases outside the gene matches: 7. CDR3 loop: CASSSRLAGEQFF. CDR3 nucleotide sequence: TGTGCCAGCAGCTCCCGCTTAGCGGGTGAGCAGTTCTTC.

This clone was seen just once. The rearrangement links TRBV6-6 to TRBJ2-5; D possibly corresponds to TRBD1 (7 bases). CDR1 and CDR2 (germline): MNHNY, SVGAGI (reference sequence). The CDR3 has 15 residues. V was cut by 3 bases and J by 1 base, with 12 bases left in between. The CDR3 bases are TGTGCCAGCAGTTATCAGGGGGAGGCCCAAGAGACCCAGTACTTC. It yields the protein CASSYQGEAQETQYF.

As to this clone: At one of its ends the junction is not consistent with the germline gene, which may arise from a read error. The DNA of the CDR3 is TGTGCTAGCAGTCGAGACAGGGTAACCTACAATGAGCAGTTCTTC. This sequence encodes CASSRDRVTYNEQFF. The J gene is TRBJ2-1, the V gene TRBV7-7; 7 bases match TRBD1. Germline assignment: CDR1 SSHAT and CDR2 FNYEAQ (reference sequence). The CDR3 has 15 amino acids.

The chain links TRBV10-3 to TRBJ2-6, with 9 bases that match TRBD1. The V gene end was trimmed by 5 bases and the J gene end by 0 bases; junction bases not matched to a gene: 8. CDR1 is ENHRY and CDR2 is SYGVKD in the germline V gene. The CDR3 consists of 18 residues. CDR3 amino acids: CAISFPGQGVSGANVLTF. CDR3 DNA: TGTGCCATCAGTTTCCCGGGACAGGGAGTCTCTGGGGCCAACGTCCTGACTTTC.

The chain joins TRBV9 to TRBJ2-3, with D tentatively TRBD2 (7 bases). Trimming left V 0 bases short and J 5 bases short, with 19 bases between. CDR1 is SGDLS and CDR2 is YYNGEE in the germline V gene. The CDR3 spans 17 residues. The CDR3 loop is CASSVGRGGDNGDTQYF. CDR3 nucleotide sequence: TGTGCCAGCAGCGTAGGCCGAGGGGGGGACAACGGAGATACGCAGTATTTT.

The CDR3 DNA sequence: TGTGCCATCAGTGGGGGACAGCTCGAAGGGAACACCATATATTTT. Translating it yields CAISGGQLEGNTIYF. The rearrangement joins TRBV10-3 to TRBJ1-3; 7 bases map to TRBD1. Germline V gene lookup returns CDR1 ENHRY and CDR2 SYGVKD. V dropped 4 bases and J dropped 7; count of bases not matched to a gene: 10. The CDR3 has 15 amino acids.

The rearrangement joins TRBV19 to TRBJ2-5; TRBD2 matches 11 bases. Germline CDR1 and CDR2: LNHDA and SQIVND (reference sequence). The junction had 6 bases not matched to a gene; V was cut back by 7 bases and J by 5 bases. The CDR3 extends over 14 amino acids. The CDR3 coding sequence is TGTGCCAGTAATAGCGGGAGGGCAGAGGAGACCCAGTACTTC. The encoded protein is CASNSGRAEETQYF.

This chain uses TRBV3-1 (or the pseudogene TRBV3-2) with TRBJ2-3; D gene uncertain. The V end was cut by 2 bases, the J end by 2 bases, with 14 bases between. Germline CDR1 and CDR2: LGHDT and YNNKEL (reference sequence). CDR3 length equals 16 residues. The CDR3 DNA follows: TGTGCCAGCAGCCAATTTTGGCTTGCATCCACAGATACGCAGTATTTT. It is translated as CASSQFWLASTDTQYF.

The rearrangement uses TRBV7-9 and TRBJ2-5; D ambiguous. The V gene lost 2 bases and the J gene lost 1 base, with 11 bases spanning the gap. The CDR3 runs to 15 residues. Germline CDR1 SEHNR, CDR2 FQNEAQ (reference sequence). The CDR3 is CASSLWVGLQETQYF. In nucleotides, the CDR3 is TGTGCCAGCAGCTTATGGGTGGGCCTCCAAGAGACCCAGTACTTC.

This chain links TRBV1 with TRBJ1-1; TRBD1, the table's D call, was not compared with the DNA. TRBV1 is noted as a pseudogene. This CDR3 has 17 amino acids. CDR3 region: CTSSLERRTGPLDEAFF. As DNA, the CDR3 is TGCACCAGCAGCCTAGAGCGGAGGACAGGGCCACTTGATGAAGCTTTCTTT.